These T cell receptor beta chains were read from a single sample in a study of shared clonotypes between healthy human individuals. The data were produced by immunoSEQ multiplex PCR, yet TCRdb's version contains in-frame clones alone and is incomplete. The sample consists of roughly 590,000 clones, around 95% of them appearing once. Sequenced input: naive CD8+ T cells sorted from blood. These receptors came from a young woman in good health. Each CDR3 is given with its conserved first and last residue. A D gene is named only where the DNA matches it firmly. Size is stated for part of the rows, as once, few or many counts, or as a class when the clone is expanded.

j_gene: TRBJ1-2
d_gene: NA
v_gene: TRBV9
abundance: few
CDR3aa: CASSSDRHLYGYTF
CDR3nt: TGTGCCAGCAGCTCCGACAGGCACCTCTATGGCTACACCTTC

j_gene: TRBJ2-1
d_gene: NA
v_gene: TRBV27
abundance: NA
CDR3aa: CASSLRGGPSSYNEQFF
CDR3nt: TGTGCCAGCAGCCTAAGGGGCGGGCCGAGCTCCTACAATGAGCAGTTCTTC

j_gene: TRBJ2-7
d_gene: NA
v_gene: TRBV27
abundance: NA
CDR3aa: CASSLPQGEQYF
CDR3nt: TGTGCCAGCAGTTTACCCCAGGGGGAGCAGTACTTC

j_gene: TRBJ1-3
d_gene: NA
v_gene: TRBV30
abundance: once
CDR3aa: CAWSGQSSGNTIYF
CDR3nt: TGTGCCTGGAGTGGACAGAGCTCTGGAAACACCATATATTTT

j_gene: TRBJ1-2
d_gene: TRBD1
v_gene: TRBV4-1
abundance: NA
CDR3aa: CASSQVRDRDYGYTF
CDR3nt: TGCGCCAGCAGCCAAGTGCGTGACAGGGACTATGGCTACACCTTC

j_gene: TRBJ2-1
d_gene: TRBD1
v_gene: TRBV30
abundance: NA
CDR3aa: CAWSVGTGYNEQFF
CDR3nt: TGTGCCTGGAGTGTAGGGACAGGATACAATGAGCAGTTCTTC

j_gene: TRBJ2-2
d_gene: TRBD2
v_gene: TRBV4-1
abundance: once
CDR3aa: CASSQLRTSSSETGELFF
CDR3nt: TGCGCCAGCAGCCAACTAAGGACTAGTTCCTCTGAGACCGGGGAGCTGTTTTTT

j_gene: TRBJ2-1
d_gene: TRBD2
v_gene: TRBV28
abundance: NA
CDR3aa: CASSPPSGRGPNEQFF
CDR3nt: TGTGCCAGCAGCCCTCCTAGCGGGAGGGGACCAAATGAGCAGTTCTTC

j_gene: TRBJ1-1
d_gene: NA
v_gene: TRBV10-2
abundance: once
CDR3aa: CATMSADTEAFF
CDR3nt: TGCGCCACCATGTCAGCAGACACTGAAGCTTTCTTT

j_gene: TRBJ2-7
d_gene: NA
v_gene: TRBV28
abundance: NA
CDR3aa: CASMAGDYEQYF
CDR3nt: TGTGCCAGCATGGCAGGGGACTACGAGCAGTACTTC

j_gene: TRBJ2-7
d_gene: TRBD1
v_gene: TRBV7-6
abundance: NA
CDR3aa: CASSQEAGTVLSEQYF
CDR3nt: TGTGCCAGCAGCCAAGAAGCCGGGACAGTCCTGAGTGAGCAGTACTTC

j_gene: TRBJ2-7
d_gene: NA
v_gene: TRBV27
abundance: NA
CDR3aa: CASSRTQAYEQYF
CDR3nt: TGTGCCAGCAGTAGAACACAAGCCTACGAGCAGTACTTC

j_gene: TRBJ2-3
d_gene: NA
v_gene: TRBV27
abundance: once
CDR3aa: CASSFGYTDTQYF
CDR3nt: TGTGCCAGCAGTTTTGGTTACACAGATACGCAGTATTTT

j_gene: TRBJ2-1
d_gene: TRBD2
v_gene: TRBV9
abundance: NA
CDR3aa: CASSGGLADYNEQFF
CDR3nt: TGTGCCAGCAGCGGAGGACTAGCGGACTACAATGAGCAGTTCTTC

j_gene: TRBJ2-1
d_gene: NA
v_gene: TRBV6-4
abundance: NA
CDR3aa: CASSDQGQGLNEQFF
CDR3nt: TGTGCCAGCAGTGACCAGGGGCAGGGATTGAATGAGCAGTTCTTC

j_gene: TRBJ1-2
d_gene: NA
v_gene: TRBV11-2
abundance: NA
CDR3aa: CASGGDYPGLYGYTF
CDR3nt: TGTGCCAGCGGGGGAGACTACCCGGGCCTCTATGGCTACACCTTC

j_gene: TRBJ1-1
d_gene: NA
v_gene: TRBV7-2
abundance: NA
CDR3aa: CASSPGRLYAFF
CDR3nt: TGTGCCAGCAGCCCAGGGAGGTTGTATGCTTTCTTT

j_gene: TRBJ2-2
d_gene: NA
v_gene: TRBV7-6
abundance: NA
CDR3aa: CASSPEAEGRGNTGELFF
CDR3nt: TGTGCCAGCAGCCCCGAGGCGGAGGGGCGGGGGAACACCGGGGAGCTGTTTTTT

j_gene: TRBJ2-7
d_gene: NA
v_gene: TRBV27
abundance: NA
CDR3aa: CASSGPLGEQYF
CDR3nt: TGTGCCAGCAGCGGCCCTTTGGGCGAGCAGTACTTC

j_gene: TRBJ2-7
d_gene: NA
v_gene: TRBV6-1
abundance: NA
CDR3aa: CASSETDASYEQYF
CDR3nt: TGTGCCAGCAGTGAGACGGACGCATCCTACGAGCAGTACTTC

j_gene: TRBJ2-3
d_gene: NA
v_gene: TRBV27
abundance: NA
CDR3aa: CASRDTSSTDTQYF
CDR3nt: TGTGCCAGCCGGGACACATCTAGCACAGATACGCAGTATTTT

j_gene: TRBJ2-1
d_gene: TRBD2
v_gene: TRBV7-9
abundance: once
CDR3aa: CASSLTGLAGDEQFF
CDR3nt: TGTGCCAGCAGCTTGACGGGACTAGCGGGAGATGAGCAGTTCTTC

j_gene: TRBJ2-3
d_gene: NA
v_gene: TRBV10-1
abundance: NA
CDR3aa: CASSELGEQYF
CDR3nt: TGCGCCAGCAGTGAATTGGGGGAGCAGTATTTT

j_gene: TRBJ2-7
d_gene: NA
v_gene: TRBV28
abundance: NA
CDR3aa: CASSLFQGSYEQYF
CDR3nt: TGTGCCAGCAGTTTATTTCAGGGTTCCTACGAGCAGTACTTC

j_gene: TRBJ1-2
d_gene: TRBD1
v_gene: TRBV27
abundance: NA
CDR3aa: CASSLQGGGSDGYTF
CDR3nt: TGTGCCAGCAGCTTGCAGGGGGGCGGGTCTGATGGCTACACCTTC

j_gene: TRBJ1-1
d_gene: TRBD1
v_gene: TRBV27
abundance: NA
CDR3aa: CASRPGTAMNTEAFF
CDR3nt: TGTGCCAGCAGACCCGGGACAGCGATGAACACTGAAGCTTTCTTT

j_gene: TRBJ2-5
d_gene: TRBD2
v_gene: TRBV2
abundance: once
CDR3aa: CASNRDRAGMEETQYF
CDR3nt: TGTGCCAGCAATCGGGATCGAGCGGGAATGGAAGAGACCCAGTACTTC

j_gene: TRBJ2-7
d_gene: NA
v_gene: TRBV27
abundance: NA
CDR3aa: CASRKGGGAYYEQYF
CDR3nt: TGTGCCAGCAGGAAGGGGGGTGGGGCTTACTACGAGCAGTACTTC

j_gene: TRBJ2-3
d_gene: NA
v_gene: TRBV28
abundance: NA
CDR3aa: CASRTRAGIADTQYF
CDR3nt: TGTGCCAGCAGAACCCGGGCCGGGATAGCAGATACGCAGTATTTT

j_gene: TRBJ1-2
d_gene: NA
v_gene: TRBV28
abundance: NA
CDR3aa: CASSLVQVIGYTF
CDR3nt: TGTGCCAGCAGTTTGGTTCAGGTTATCGGCTACACCTTC

j_gene: TRBJ2-5
d_gene: NA
v_gene: TRBV5-6
abundance: NA
CDR3aa: CASSFPNEETQYF
CDR3nt: TGTGCCAGCAGCTTCCCCAACGAAGAGACCCAGTACTTC

j_gene: TRBJ2-7
d_gene: TRBD2
v_gene: TRBV7-2
abundance: NA
CDR3aa: CASSLRASGTYEQYF
CDR3nt: TGTGCCAGCAGCCTGCGGGCTAGCGGAACCTACGAGCAGTACTTC

j_gene: TRBJ2-1
d_gene: NA
v_gene: TRBV5-4
abundance: NA
CDR3aa: CASSLTVGYNEQFF
CDR3nt: TGTGCCAGCAGCTTGACGGTGGGGTACAATGAGCAGTTCTTC